The present entry profiles one T cell receptor beta chain with its context. Its antigen is not known. This CDR3 is built from 15 residues. CDR1 is SGHTA and CDR2 is FQGTGA in the germline V gene. The V end lost 0 bases, the J end lost 3 bases, and 8 bases lay between the germline ends. Profiling relied on immunoSEQ multiplex PCR, and the TCRdb table lists in-frame clones only, not all of them. Counted here are about 140,000 clones, about nine tenths occurring once; the ten biggest clones make up 3.4%. This sample is part of a study of T cell responses to AZD1222 COVID-19 vaccine. The overall study: Second-dose intervals of approximately 4 or approximately 12 weeks were pooled.

Study-level findings and limits: It was only six AZD1222 recipients who were seropositive at baseline.

The material was peripheral blood, obtained on day 0 of AZD1222 vaccination. This rearrangement joins TRBV7-3 to TRBJ1-4; D may be TRBD1 (5 bases). The TCR was taken from an adult in good health. As DNA, the CDR3 is TGTGCCAGCAGCTTAACGGGGCGGGCTAATGAAAAACTGTTTTTT. Translated, it gives CASSLTGRANEKLFF.